This T cell receptor beta chain was captured by sequencing in a study of T-cell memory formation after mild COVID-19. Study-level background: There were largely donor-specific TCR clusters.

TCRdb reanalysed the 5' RACE reads using MiXCR and keeps one entry per CDR3 protein. The sample yields about 110,000 distinct CDR3 sequences, roughly a sixth seen once. Study results and caveats: Mostly located in CM and EM were contracting CD4+ clones, with contracting CD8+ clones located in EMRA. Clones shrinking between day 15 and 85 showed a balanced CD4/CD8 split, and those that grew later tilted toward CD4+. Certain responding clones were present in pre-infection memory, suggesting participation of cross-reactive memory.

The CDR3 spans 14 residues. Germline-derived CDR1 and CDR2 are SGHTA and FQGNSA. With 2 bases removed from V and 6 bases from J, the gap between germline ends came to 13 bases. There are a few counts of this clonotype. Its antigen is still unknown. The clonotype comes from a man in his late teens or twenties who had mild COVID-19 (a few samples of this study predate the infection). Cell type and time point are not known. The sample comprised PBMCs or a T cell subset sorted from them (not recorded which). The chain links TRBV7-2 to TRBJ1-1; D is undetermined. As DNA, the CDR3 is TGTGCCAGCAGCTTAAGGGCCCGCGGCTCTGAAGCTTTCTTT. The encoded protein is CASSLRARGSEAFF.